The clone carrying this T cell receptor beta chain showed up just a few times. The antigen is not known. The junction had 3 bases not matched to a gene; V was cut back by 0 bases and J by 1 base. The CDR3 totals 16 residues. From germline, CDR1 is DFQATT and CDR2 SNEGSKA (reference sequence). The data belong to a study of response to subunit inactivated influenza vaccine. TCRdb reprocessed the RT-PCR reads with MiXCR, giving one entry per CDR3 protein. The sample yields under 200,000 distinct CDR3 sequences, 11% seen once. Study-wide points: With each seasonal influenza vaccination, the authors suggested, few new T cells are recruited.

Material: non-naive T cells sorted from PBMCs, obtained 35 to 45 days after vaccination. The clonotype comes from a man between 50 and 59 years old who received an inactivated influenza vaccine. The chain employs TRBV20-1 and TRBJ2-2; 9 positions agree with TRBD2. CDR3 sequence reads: CSARDRAGGNTGELFF. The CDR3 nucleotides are TGCAGTGCTAGAGATCGAGCGGGGGGGAACACCGGGGAGCTGTTTTTT.